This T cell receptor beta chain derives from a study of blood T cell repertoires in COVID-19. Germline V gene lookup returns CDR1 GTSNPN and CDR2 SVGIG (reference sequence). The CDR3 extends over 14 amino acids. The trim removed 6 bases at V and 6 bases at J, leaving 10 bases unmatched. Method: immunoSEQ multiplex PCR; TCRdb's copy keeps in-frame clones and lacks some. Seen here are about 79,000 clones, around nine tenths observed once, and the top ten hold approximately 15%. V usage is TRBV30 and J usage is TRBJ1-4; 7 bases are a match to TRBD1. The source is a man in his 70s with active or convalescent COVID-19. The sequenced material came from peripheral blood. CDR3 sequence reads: CACNYRGIDEKLFF. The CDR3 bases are TGTGCCTGCAATTACAGGGGTATTGATGAAAAACTGTTTTTT.